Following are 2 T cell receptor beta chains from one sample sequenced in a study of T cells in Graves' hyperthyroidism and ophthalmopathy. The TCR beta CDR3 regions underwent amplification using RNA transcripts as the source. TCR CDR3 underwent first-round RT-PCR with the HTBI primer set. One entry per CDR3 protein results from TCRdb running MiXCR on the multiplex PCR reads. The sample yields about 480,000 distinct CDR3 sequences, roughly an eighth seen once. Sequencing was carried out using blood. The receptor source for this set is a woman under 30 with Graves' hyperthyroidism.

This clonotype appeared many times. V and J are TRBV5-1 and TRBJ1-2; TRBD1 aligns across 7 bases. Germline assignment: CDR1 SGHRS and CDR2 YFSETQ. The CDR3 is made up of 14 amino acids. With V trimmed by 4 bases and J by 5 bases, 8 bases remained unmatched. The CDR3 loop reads CASSPGDSSYGYTF. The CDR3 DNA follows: TGCGCCAGCAGCCCCGGGGACAGTTCGTATGGCTACACCTTC.

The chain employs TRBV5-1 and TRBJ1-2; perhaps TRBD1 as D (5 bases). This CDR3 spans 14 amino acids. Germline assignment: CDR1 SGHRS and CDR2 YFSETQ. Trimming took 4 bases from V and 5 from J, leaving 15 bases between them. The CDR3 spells CASSVGLPQYGYTF. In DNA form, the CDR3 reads TGCGCCAGCAGCGTGGGACTCCCCCAATATGGCTACACCTTC.